One sample yielded the 10 T cell receptor beta chains listed below, sequenced in a study of T cell clonality in common variable immunodeficiency (dated by TCRdb to the mid-2010s). What the research found in general, with its limitations: Reportedly, TCRbeta sequences from CVID had fewer deletions and N-nucleotide insertions, and highly modified clones with 13 or more V deletions were absent from CVID.

Preparation of the library involved the immunoSEQ multiplex PCR assay. TCRdb carries this immuneACCESS record with in-frame sequences only. Its versions omit some clonotypes, under half of them owing to an unresolved V gene in the studies checked, with the rest unexplained. There are 25,000 to 30,000 clones in this sample, and none of them is a singleton. Approximately 3.5% of the sample belongs to the ten largest clones. No cognate antigen is known for these TCRs. Sample: peripheral blood mononuclear cells. The receptors originated from a human donor with common variable immunodeficiency.

At least ten counts were recorded for this clone. Coverage ceases 3 residues before the CDR3 finishes, and the germline J gene fills in the end. The chain links TRBV10-1 to TRBJ2-1; 9 nucleotides align to TRBD2. CDR3 size: 15 residues. Losses at the gene ends were 6 bases for V and 8 bases for J; bases not matched to a gene: 11. CDR1 and CDR2 (germline): WNHNN, SYGVQD (reference sequence). The DNA read from the CDR3 is TGCGCCAGCAGCCTTACGGCGGGAGGGCCCTATGAG. Its translation is CASSLTAGGPYE. The whole CDR3 is CASSLTAGGPYEQFF.

In its sample, this clone was seen a few times. At one end, the junction sequence differs from germline, possibly due to a read error. The DNA ends 3 residues before the CDR3 does, and the rest of the CDR3 is filled in from the germline J gene. This chain joins TRBV7-9 and TRBJ1-2; D is possibly TRBD1 (5 bases). Germline V CDR1 and CDR2: SEHNR, FQNEAQ (reference sequence). The CDR3 extends over 12 amino acids. The CDR3 spells CSSSFRVGGYTF. The sequenced CDR3 bases are TGTTCCAGCAGCTTCAGGGTCGGTGGC.

This clone was found many times. The CDR3 is cut off 3 residues early in the read; its end comes from the germline J gene. V and J are TRBV19 and TRBJ2-3, with D uncertain. With 10 bases removed from V and 0 bases from J, the gap between germline ends came to 17 bases. Germline CDR1 is LNHDA and CDR2 is SQIVND (reference sequence). The CDR3 is made up of 15 amino acids. This chain's CDR3 is CATNDGAWSTDTQYF. Partial CDR3 DNA: TGTGCCACCAACGATGGAGCGTGGAGCACAGATACG.

Turning to this clone: The sequence runs out 3 residues before the end of the CDR3; the remainder is reconstructed from the germline J gene. V is TRBV6-1 and J is TRBJ1-5; D is unresolved. The CDR3 has 14 amino acids. CDR1 is MNHNS, CDR2 SASEGT, per germline. The ends were cut back, 4 bases at V and 3 bases at J, with 10 bases in the middle. Partial CDR3 DNA: TGTGCCAGCAGTGGGAACAGAATCAATCAGCCC. This codes for CASSGNRINQP. The whole CDR3 sequence is CASSGNRINQPQHF.

In its sample, this clone was seen many times. Read data end 3 residues before the CDR3 end; the end is taken from the germline J gene. The chain recombines TRBV5-6 with TRBJ2-1, with 8 bases matching TRBD2. Germline assignment: CDR1 SGHDT and CDR2 YYEEEE. This CDR3 contains 14 residues. V lost 0 bases to trimming and J lost 8 bases; unmatched junction nucleotides: 4. The DNA read from the CDR3 is TGTGCCAGCAGCTTGGGTCGGGGGGGCTATGAG. Protein product: CASSLGRGGYE. The full CDR3 protein reads CASSLGRGGYEQFF.

As to this clone: The read gets to within 3 residues of the CDR3 end, and the germline J gene fills in the rest. V and J are TRBV5-1 and TRBJ2-1, with 7 bases identical to TRBD2. This CDR3 spans 14 amino acids. Germline CDR1 SGHRS, CDR2 YFSETQ. Trimming removed 4 bases from V and 1 base from J; junction bases left unmatched: 2. Incomplete CDR3 DNA: TGCGCCAGCAGCGGGACTATGTCCTACAATGAG. Its translation is CASSGTMSYNE. The CDR3, in full, reads CASSGTMSYNEQFF.

This clone was observed a handful of times. Partial CDR3 DNA: TGTGCCAGCAGTGAGAGGGTATCCTTTAATGAAAAA. Translation: CASSERVSFNEK. The whole CDR3 is CASSERVSFNEKLFF. This rearrangement joins TRBV2 to TRBJ1-4; D gene uncertain. The read terminates 3 residues before the CDR3 end, so the remaining end is supplied by the germline J gene. Trimming stripped 3 bases from V and 4 bases from J, with 12 bases between. This CDR3 region has 15 residues. Germline V gene sequence: CDR1 SNHLY, CDR2 FYNNEI.

This clone appeared many times. Read sequence stops 3 residues before the CDR3 end, and the germline J gene provides the missing end. This sequence joins TRBV10-3 and TRBJ2-1; TRBD1 might be the D (6 bases). This CDR3 is built from 15 residues. The ends were cut back, 0 bases at V and 7 bases at J, with 13 bases in the middle. Per the germline V gene, CDR1 is ENHRY and CDR2 is SYGVKD. The CDR3 loop reads CAISESGERGNEQFF. Partial CDR3 DNA: TGTGCCATCAGTGAGTCTGGCGAGAGGGGGAATGAG.

This clone was observed a handful of times. The CDR3 end falls 3 residues outside the read, so it is completed with the germline J gene. This sequence joins TRBV2 and TRBJ2-2; possibly TRBD2 for D (5 bases). The CDR3 is made up of 13 amino acids. V lost 11 bases, J lost 3 bases, and 13 bases lay in between. Germline V gene lookup returns CDR1 SNHLY and CDR2 FYNNEI. The chain's CDR3 is CAGLGYYTGELFF. The DNA read from the CDR3 is TGTGCCGGACTGGGCTACTACACCGGGGAG.

This clone was seen at least ten times. The read is 3 residues too short to cover the CDR3 end, so that end is filled in from the germline J gene. The chain carries TRBV2 and TRBJ1-1, with D possibly matching TRBD1 (6 bases). V was clipped by 3 bases and J by 4 bases, with 9 bases between them. The CDR3 loop spans 13 amino acids. Germline CDR1 SNHLY, CDR2 FYNNEI. The CDR3 DNA, read in part, is TGTGCCAGCAGTGACAGGGGATCCACTGAA. Encoded protein: CASSDRGSTE. The entire CDR3 protein is CASSDRGSTEAFF.